These T cell receptor beta chains were read from a single sample in a study of OX40 agonist ivuxolimab in advanced cancers. The method was immunoSEQ multiplex PCR; TCRdb's version includes in-frame clones alone and lacks a portion of them. The sample shows more than 65,000 clones, around 80% of them seen only once. The specimen comprised CD4+ or CD8+ T cells sorted from blood, sampled in a trial of the OX40 agonist ivuxolimab. The source of these receptors is an adult with an advanced solid tumor such as melanoma, head and neck, liver or kidney cancer. The conserved cysteine and the conserved F or W are not part of the CDR3 here. The order of the fields is CDR3 protein, J gene, V gene.

CDR3 protein: ASTPSDPVEAF
J gene: TRBJ1-1
V gene: TRBV6-6

CDR3 protein: AISGQGAVEQY
J gene: TRBJ2-7
V gene: TRBV10-3

CDR3 protein: ASSPRTEKYGYT
J gene: TRBJ1-2
V gene: TRBV27

CDR3 protein: ASSLNWATEAF
J gene: TRBJ1-1
V gene: TRBV11-1

CDR3 protein: ASSTTTGGNEQF
J gene: TRBJ2-1
V gene: TRBV7-2

CDR3 protein: ASSPRLDGELF
J gene: TRBJ2-2
V gene: TRBV13

CDR3 protein: ASSSLGKGTYEQY
J gene: TRBJ2-7
V gene: TRBV11-2

CDR3 protein: ASSLNRQGSGDTQY
J gene: TRBJ2-3
V gene: TRBV7-2

CDR3 protein: AIITGSGGEAF
J gene: TRBJ1-1
V gene: TRBV10-3

CDR3 protein: ASRVWDTEAF
J gene: TRBJ1-1
V gene: TRBV11-2

CDR3 protein: ASSLTSVGTDTQY
J gene: TRBJ2-3
V gene: TRBV7-3

CDR3 protein: ASSSQGVMNTEAF
J gene: TRBJ1-1
V gene: TRBV7-9

CDR3 protein: ASSPTGAPETQY
J gene: TRBJ2-5
V gene: TRBV19

CDR3 protein: ASSLDRIGGGHTGELF
J gene: TRBJ2-2
V gene: TRBV11-3

CDR3 protein: ASSQDIQHHTGELF
J gene: TRBJ2-2
V gene: TRBV4-3

CDR3 protein: ASSLVGTALNQPQH
J gene: TRBJ1-5
V gene: TRBV7-2

CDR3 protein: ASSLWGYEQY
J gene: TRBJ2-7
V gene: TRBV11-3

CDR3 protein: ASSGQLQETQY
J gene: TRBJ2-5
V gene: TRBV5-1

CDR3 protein: ASSLRSGQDEAF
J gene: TRBJ1-1
V gene: TRBV7-8

CDR3 protein: ASSPTPPGSSSTDTQY
J gene: TRBJ2-3
V gene: TRBV18

CDR3 protein: ASSQSPLSTDTQY
J gene: TRBJ2-3
V gene: TRBV4-3

CDR3 protein: ASSYDGNQPQH
J gene: TRBJ1-5
V gene: TRBV6-6

CDR3 protein: ASSMDKHYEQY
J gene: TRBJ2-7
V gene: TRBV19

CDR3 protein: ASSVALNTEAF
J gene: TRBJ1-1
V gene: TRBV9

CDR3 protein: ASTPGRVTDTQY
J gene: TRBJ2-3
V gene: TRBV7-2

CDR3 protein: ASSTGGTEAF
J gene: TRBJ1-1
V gene: TRBV18

CDR3 protein: ASSSGENEAF
J gene: TRBJ1-1
V gene: TRBV18

CDR3 protein: TSSHSRNRSSYNEQF
J gene: TRBJ2-1
V gene: TRBV1

CDR3 protein: ASSPREAEQF
J gene: TRBJ2-1
V gene: TRBV19

CDR3 protein: ASSPRGDAAGQY
J gene: TRBJ2-5
V gene: TRBV18

CDR3 protein: ASKVGGTLQY
J gene: TRBJ2-5
V gene: TRBV6-1

CDR3 protein: ASSLTGVGNTIY
J gene: TRBJ1-3
V gene: TRBV6-6

CDR3 protein: AISRGFTTDTQY
J gene: TRBJ2-3
V gene: TRBV10-3

CDR3 protein: ASSSGIGELF
J gene: TRBJ2-2
V gene: TRBV9

CDR3 protein: AISESAGTGDEKLF
J gene: TRBJ1-4
V gene: TRBV10-3

CDR3 protein: ASSQVQGRNEKLF
J gene: TRBJ1-4
V gene: TRBV4-2

CDR3 protein: ASSQDLGGGGTDTQY
J gene: TRBJ2-3
V gene: TRBV4-3

CDR3 protein: ASSLGPLGTDTQY
J gene: TRBJ2-3
V gene: TRBV7-2

CDR3 protein: ASRLHGNEKLF
J gene: TRBJ1-4
V gene: TRBV7-9

CDR3 protein: ASRPGQGDQPQH
J gene: TRBJ1-5
V gene: TRBV6-5

CDR3 protein: ASSGPGGAETQY
J gene: TRBJ2-5
V gene: TRBV2

CDR3 protein: ASSEFEGQGPGELF
J gene: TRBJ2-2
V gene: TRBV25-1

CDR3 protein: ASRRTVSYEQY
J gene: TRBJ2-7
V gene: TRBV7-9

CDR3 protein: ASSPRENTEAF
J gene: TRBJ1-1
V gene: TRBV7-2

CDR3 protein: ASSQGRTSGNAGYT
J gene: TRBJ1-2
V gene: TRBV7-2

CDR3 protein: ASSPGQGNSPLH
J gene: TRBJ1-6
V gene: TRBV2

CDR3 protein: ASSFQDSRGEKLF
J gene: TRBJ1-4
V gene: TRBV7-6

CDR3 protein: ASSLEVGEQY
J gene: TRBJ2-7
V gene: TRBV28

CDR3 protein: ASSKSSGVTDTQY
J gene: TRBJ2-3
V gene: TRBV5-1

CDR3 protein: ASSLVRTGAEAF
J gene: TRBJ1-1
V gene: TRBV11-3